One sample yielded the 14 T cell receptor beta chains listed below, sequenced in a study of radiation and T cells in renal cell carcinoma. Time point reported: blood 4 weeks post-SBRT, at nephrectomy. The treatment is: 15 Gy SBRT to primary tumor, nephrectomy 4 weeks later. Sequencing used immunoSEQ multiplex PCR; TCRdb keeps in-frame clones, though not all of them. The data show under 100,000 clones, with roughly 88% seen just once and about 7.2% held by the top ten. Sequenced material: blood, taken from a patient whose treatment included radiotherapy and nephrectomy. The receptors were sampled from a man in his fifties or sixties with renal cell carcinoma.

This chain connects TRBV5-1 to TRBJ1-1; 8 bases fit TRBD1. This CDR3 comprises 13 residues. Trimming took 4 bases from V and 1 from J; bases not matched to a gene: 0. Germline V gives CDR1 SGHRS, CDR2 YFSETQ. The CDR3 region is CASSGQGNTEAFF. In DNA form, the CDR3 reads TGCGCCAGCAGCGGACAGGGGAACACTGAAGCTTTCTTT. Full variable domain (outside the CDR3, taken from reference TRBV5-1 and TRBJ1-1): KAGVTQTPRYLIKTRGQQVTLSCSPISGHRSVSWYQQTPGQGLQFLFEYFSETQRNKGNFPGRFSGRQFSNSRSEMNVSTLELGDSALYLCASSGQGNTEAFFGQGTRLTVV.

This clone occurred many times. The CDR3 DNA sequence: TGTGCCAGCAGGGGTAGCGAATTCACAGATACGCAGTATTTT. It yields the protein CASRGSEFTDTQYF. The rearrangement uses TRBV9 and TRBJ2-3; D may be TRBD2 (5 bases). CDR3 size: 14 residues. V was clipped by 5 bases and J by 2 bases, with 12 bases between them. The germline CDR1 and CDR2 sequences are SGDLS and YYNGEE.

The chain recombines TRBV9 with TRBJ2-1; 9 positions agree with TRBD2. The V gene end was trimmed by 3 bases and the J gene end by 7 bases; junction bases not matched to a gene: 5. This CDR3 region has 14 residues. Germline CDR1 and CDR2: SGDLS and YYNGEE. The CDR3 is CASSEGLARNEQFF. CDR3 bases: TGTGCCAGCAGCGAAGGACTAGCGAGGAATGAGCAGTTCTTC.

The chain uses TRBV7-2 and TRBJ2-1; 8 positions match TRBD1. V was clipped by 5 bases and J by 4 bases; unmatched bases: 7. The CDR3 runs to 15 residues. From germline, CDR1 is SGHTA and CDR2 FQGNSA. CDR3 bases: TGTGCCAGCAGCCGAGACAGGGGTGAATACAATGAGCAGTTCTTC. This sequence encodes CASSRDRGEYNEQFF.

J is TRBJ1-1 and V is TRBV14; 8 nucleotides align to TRBD1. The germline CDR1 and CDR2 sequences are SGHDN and FVKESK. This CDR3 spans 13 amino acids. The V segment lost 5 bases and the J segment 5 bases; nucleotides outside the gene matches: 4. CDR3 loop: CASSDYRGTEAFF. The CDR3 bases are TGTGCCAGCAGCGACTACAGGGGGACTGAAGCTTTCTTT.

This sequence joins TRBV5-1 and TRBJ1-2; 8 bases match TRBD1. The V segment lost 4 bases and the J segment 3 bases; nucleotides outside the gene matches: 11. The CDR3 has 16 amino acids. The germline V gene has CDR1 SGHRS and CDR2 YFSETQ. This chain's CDR3 is CASSPSRGLGDYGYTF. In DNA form, the CDR3 reads TGCGCCAGCAGCCCCTCCAGGGGGCTAGGGGACTATGGCTACACCTTC.

The chain employs TRBV28 and TRBJ1-2; 7 bases map to TRBD1. The V segment lost 4 bases and the J segment 8 bases; nucleotides outside the gene matches: 7. CDR3 length equals 13 residues. Germline V CDR1 and CDR2: MDHEN, SYDVKM. This CDR3 is CASSSDRNWGYTF. CDR3 in DNA: TGTGCCAGCAGTTCGGACAGGAACTGGGGCTACACCTTC.

V is TRBV7-2 and J is TRBJ1-1, with a possible D match to TRBD1 (5 bases). There are 14 residues in the CDR3. Germline V lookup: CDR1 SGHTA, CDR2 FQGNSA. The V and J ends lost 4 bases and 1 base respectively, with 10 bases between them. The CDR3 nucleotides read TGTGCCAGCAGCTCCTACGGGGCGAACACTGAAGCTTTCTTT. It specifies CASSSYGANTEAFF.

The chain employs TRBV15 and TRBJ1-1; no clear D gene. The CDR3 totals 14 residues. Germline CDR1 and CDR2: LNHNV and YYDKDF (reference sequence). Trimming removed 0 bases from V and 1 base from J, with 6 bases in between. CDR3 nucleotide sequence: TGTGCCACCAGCAGAGAGGAAAGGAACACTGAAGCTTTCTTT. It encodes CATSREERNTEAFF.

The chain couples TRBV7-9 to TRBJ2-7, with TRBD1 matching 9 bases. V was pared by 6 bases and J by 1 base, with 4 bases of the junction left unmatched. The V gene's germline CDR1 is SEHNR and CDR2 FQNEAQ (reference sequence). The length of the CDR3 is 14 residues. CDR3 nucleotides: TGTGCCAGCAGTTCGGGACAGGGTTCCTACGAGCAGTACTTC. It yields the protein CASSSGQGSYEQYF.

The chain joins TRBV5-1 to TRBJ1-2; no firm D call. Trimming pared 0 bases from V and 6 bases from J, leaving 9 bases between. The CDR3 is 13 amino acids. CDR1 is SGHRS, CDR2 YFSETQ, per germline. In nucleotides, the CDR3 is TGCGCCAGCAGCTTGGGGGCAGTGGATGGCTACACCTTC. Its translation: CASSLGAVDGYTF.

The genes are TRBV5-4 and TRBJ1-1, with a tentative D call TRBD1 (5 bases). Per germline, CDR1 SGHNT and CDR2 YYREEE (reference sequence). CDR3 size: 15 residues. V gave up 4 bases and J gave up 1 base, with 14 bases separating them. The CDR3 reads CASSGWGSPNTEAFF. CDR3 DNA: TGTGCCAGCAGCGGGTGGGGGTCGCCGAACACTGAAGCTTTCTTT.

This chain uses TRBV2 with TRBJ2-6; 9 bases are shared with TRBD1. Germline values: CDR1 SNHLY, CDR2 FYNNEI. The CDR3 spans 18 residues. Trimming removed 6 bases from V and 0 bases from J; junction bases left unmatched: 9. The chain's CDR3 is CASRETGGINSGANVLTF. In DNA, the CDR3 is TGTGCCAGCAGAGAGACAGGGGGAATTAACTCTGGGGCCAACGTCCTGACTTTC.

The chain recombines TRBV6-6 with TRBJ2-2, with 8 nucleotides matching TRBD1. Unmatched junction bases numbered 5, after V lost 7 bases and J lost 4 bases. Germline CDR1 is MNHNY and CDR2 is SVGAGI (reference sequence). The CDR3 runs 14 residues. CDR3 nucleotide sequence: TGTGCCAGCAACCCGACAGGGGCCACCGGGGAGCTGTTTTTT. Its protein product is CASNPTGATGELFF.